This T cell receptor beta chain was retrieved from a study of T cells in narcolepsy. Data came from immunoSEQ multiplex PCR; TCRdb stores just in-frame clones and leaves some out. The sample has about 41,000 clones; about 87% are singletons. Germline V gene data show CDR1 as SGDLS and CDR2 as YYNGEE. The CDR3 length is 14 residues. With 3 bases clipped from V and 5 bases from J, the junction kept 5 bases outside the gene matches. Sequenced material: CD45RA- memory CD4+ T cells from PBMCs. The genes are TRBV9 and TRBJ2-1; TRBD1 aligns across 7 bases. The source is a human donor with narcolepsy. The CDR3 region is CASSAGQANNEQFF. The CDR3 DNA follows: TGTGCCAGCAGCGCTGGACAGGCTAACAATGAGCAGTTCTTC.